The 23 T cell receptor beta chains below all came from one sample that was sequenced in a study of T cell responses to AZD1222 COVID-19 vaccine. Only in-frame clones appear in the TCRdb table, and some are missing; sequencing was by immunoSEQ multiplex PCR. The profile shows 95,000 to 150,000 clones, approximately 85% of them singletons. The source material was peripheral blood, sampled on day 0 of AZD1222 vaccination. The receptors were sampled from an adult in good health.

The chain recombines TRBV9 with TRBJ2-3; D perhaps matches TRBD1 (6 bases). Looked up from germline, CDR1 is SGDLS and CDR2 is YYNGEE. V lost 3 bases, J lost 2 bases, and 13 bases lay in between. This CDR3 region has 15 residues. CDR3 sequence reads: CASSGSGTNTDTQYF. As DNA, the CDR3 is TGTGCCAGCAGCGGGTCAGGGACAAACACAGATACGCAGTATTTT.

This chain joins TRBV5-1 and TRBJ2-7, with D perhaps matching TRBD1 (6 bases). The germline V gene has CDR1 SGHRS and CDR2 YFSETQ. V dropped 1 base and J dropped 1 base, with 6 bases sitting between them. There are 13 residues in the CDR3. In DNA, the CDR3 is TGCGCCAGCAGCTTGAGGGGGTCCTACGAGCAGTACTTC. Translating it yields CASSLRGSYEQYF.

The chain links TRBV6-1 to TRBJ1-2; D ambiguous. This CDR3 comprises 13 residues. V was cut by 0 bases and J by 5 bases, with 7 bases left in between. The germline V gene encodes CDR1 MNHNS and CDR2 SASEGT. CDR3 sequence (DNA): TGTGCCAGCAGTGAAGCGAGGGTTTATGGCTACACCTTC. Its translation: CASSEARVYGYTF.

This chain links TRBV24-1 with TRBJ1-5; D gene unclear. The germline V gene encodes CDR1 KGHDR and CDR2 SFDVKD. This CDR3 has 15 amino acids. V was trimmed by 0 bases and J by 3 bases, leaving 8 bases between them. The CDR3 DNA reads as TGTGCCACCAGTGATTTGGGGGAACCCAATCAGCCCCAGCATTTT. Its translation: CATSDLGEPNQPQHF.

The J gene is TRBJ1-2, the V gene TRBV4-1, with TRBD1 identical over 9 bases. V was pared by 4 bases and J by 4 bases, with 4 bases of the junction left unmatched. CDR1 MGHRA and CDR2 YSYEKL come from the germline V gene. CDR3 length: 14 amino acids. The CDR3 sequence is CASSPGDRAYGYTF. The CDR3 DNA is TGCGCCAGCAGCCCCGGGGACAGGGCCTATGGCTACACCTTC.

CDR3 amino acids: CASSDSKGGRKDYEQYF. The CDR3 DNA reads TGTGCCAGCAGTGACTCGAAAGGGGGACGGAAAGACTACGAGCAGTACTTC. The chain employs TRBV6-4 and TRBJ2-7; possible D gene TRBD1, 6 bases. The germline CDR1 and CDR2 sequences are MRHNA and SNTAGT. This CDR3 is 17 amino acids long. Trimming took off 0 bases at V and 3 bases at J, with 18 bases between the two ends.

This rearrangement joins TRBV27 to TRBJ1-2, with D tentatively TRBD1 (6 bases). The CDR3 has 16 amino acids. With 6 bases removed from V and 2 bases from J, the gap between germline ends came to 19 bases. CDR1 and CDR2 (germline): MNHEY, SMNVEV (reference sequence). The CDR3 here is CASSLSEGGGNYGYTF. The CDR3 DNA sequence: TGTGCCAGCAGCCTCTCCGAAGGGGGGGGGAACTATGGCTACACCTTC.

This clone turned up a few times. The chain recombines TRBV10-1 with TRBJ1-2; the D is unclear. Germline V gene data show CDR1 as WNHNN and CDR2 as SYGVQD (reference sequence). V was shortened by 0 bases and J by 4 bases, with 12 bases between the two germline ends. This CDR3 has 15 amino acids. The CDR3 region has the DNA TGCGCCAGCAGTGAGTCGGGCAGCGGGAGCTATGGCTACACCTTC. As protein: CASSESGSGSYGYTF.

The chain joins TRBV4-3 to TRBJ1-1; tentatively, D is TRBD1 (5 bases). Germline V CDR1 and CDR2: LGHNA, YSLEER. This CDR3 comprises 13 residues. V was cut by 3 bases and J by 10 bases, with 15 bases left in between. The CDR3 DNA sequence: TGCGCCAGCAGCCAGGTCTTGGGGGATGGAGCTTTCTTT. It codes for CASSQVLGDGAFF.

The V gene is TRBV10-3, the J gene TRBJ2-3, with D hard to call. CDR1 and CDR2 (germline): ENHRY, SYGVKD. The ends were cut back, 11 bases at V and 2 bases at J, with 14 bases in the middle. The CDR3 loop spans 13 amino acids. CDR3 region: CASSYPNTDTQYF. The DNA of the CDR3 is TGTGCCTCTTCCTACCCAAACACAGATACGCAGTATTTT.

This clone was seen just once. The CDR3 here is CASGRGTSGTQYF. The DNA of the CDR3 is TGTGCCAGCGGCCGGGGGACTAGCGGAACCCAGTACTTC. The rearrangement uses TRBV7-3 and TRBJ2-5; 11 positions match TRBD2. Germline CDR1 reads SGHTA; CDR2 reads FQGTGA. With 8 bases clipped from V and 8 bases from J, the junction kept 7 bases outside the gene matches. CDR3 length: 13 residues.

The gene calls are TRBV5-4 and TRBJ2-1, with D unresolved. The V and J ends lost 4 bases and 6 bases respectively, with 8 bases between them. Germline V CDR1 and CDR2: SGHNT, YYREEE (reference sequence). The CDR3 totals 12 residues. CDR3 DNA: TGTGCCAGCAGCCAACTGATCAATGAGCAGTTCTTC. It codes for CASSQLINEQFF.

The chain has TRBV7-9 and TRBJ2-7; perhaps TRBD1 as D (6 bases). This CDR3 has 14 residues. V dropped 6 bases and J dropped 4 bases, with 16 bases sitting between them. Looked up from germline, CDR1 is SEHNR and CDR2 is FQNEAQ (reference sequence). CDR3 in amino acids: CASSSAGAPYEQYF. The CDR3 DNA is TGTGCCAGCAGTTCAGCAGGGGCTCCATACGAGCAGTACTTC.

This clone was observed a single time. The V gene is TRBV7-9, the J gene TRBJ1-5, with D possibly being TRBD1 (6 bases). V lost 6 bases and J lost 7, with 13 bases in between. In germline, CDR1 is SEHNR, CDR2 FQNEAQ (reference sequence). The CDR3 is made up of 13 amino acids. CDR3 nucleotides: TGTGCCAGCAGTTACAGGGTCGGCCAGCCCCAGCATTTT. This sequence encodes CASSYRVGQPQHF.

V usage is TRBV3-1 (or the pseudogene TRBV3-2) and J usage is TRBJ2-3, with 9 bases fitting TRBD2. This CDR3 has 17 residues. The germline gives CDR1 LGHDT, CDR2 YNNKEL (reference sequence). The V gene end was trimmed by 0 bases and the J gene end by 1 base; junction bases not matched to a gene: 5. The CDR3 bases are TGTGCCAGCAGCCAAGATCTACTAGCGGGCCGCACAGATACGCAGTATTTT. Its protein is CASSQDLLAGRTDTQYF.

The gene calls are TRBV6-1 and TRBJ2-2; TRBD1 is a possible D gene (6 bases). V lost 3 bases and J 6 bases, leaving 11 bases between the germline ends. CDR3 length: 14 residues. Per the germline V gene, CDR1 is MNHNS and CDR2 is SASEGT. The CDR3 region is CASSDRGWAGELFF. CDR3 DNA: TGTGCCAGCAGTGACAGGGGATGGGCCGGGGAGCTGTTTTTT.

This clone has just a few counts. This sequence joins TRBV28 and TRBJ1-2; maybe TRBD1 (6 bases). V lost 10 bases and J 1 base, leaving 22 bases between the germline ends. CDR1 is MDHEN and CDR2 is SYDVKM in the germline V gene. CDR3 length: 16 amino acids. CDR3 coding DNA: TGTGCCATCGCAGGGGCAGGTACAAGTCTTAACTATGGCTACACCTTC. It codes for CAIAGAGTSLNYGYTF.

The chain recombines TRBV27 with TRBJ1-4, with TRBD1 identical over 11 bases. With 5 bases clipped from V and 0 bases from J, the junction kept 5 bases outside the gene matches. The CDR3 length is 17 residues. Germline V CDR1 and CDR2: MNHEY, SMNVEV (reference sequence). Here the CDR3 reads CASSARDRGSTNEKLFF. The CDR3 DNA follows: TGTGCCAGCAGTGCCCGGGACAGGGGGTCAACTAATGAAAAACTGTTTTTT.

Sample share makes this clone medium-sized. This chain joins TRBV10-3 and TRBJ2-1; TRBD2 might be the D (5 bases). Germline V gene lookup returns CDR1 ENHRY and CDR2 SYGVKD. Trimming cost V 3 bases and J 6 bases, with 9 bases left between them. The CDR3 covers 13 residues. The CDR3 loop is CAISDTLANEQFF. For the CDR3, the DNA is TGTGCCATCAGTGACACGCTAGCCAATGAGCAGTTCTTC.

The sample holds one count of this clone. The chain recombines TRBV6-5 with TRBJ2-7; D not resolved. V was clipped by 6 bases and J by 0 bases, with 12 bases between them. The length of the CDR3 is 14 residues. CDR1 MNHEY and CDR2 SVGAGI come from the germline V gene. The CDR3 nucleotides read TGTGCCAGCAGGCTGGACCCGTACTCCTACGAGCAGTACTTC. Translation gives CASRLDPYSYEQYF.

This clone was seen just once. The chain is built from TRBV30 and TRBJ1-5, with D maybe TRBD1 (5 bases). Germline assignment: CDR1 GTSNPN and CDR2 SVGIG (reference sequence). The V gene lost 3 bases and the J gene lost 7 bases, with 16 bases spanning the gap. This CDR3 region has 14 residues. CDR3 nucleotide sequence: TGTGCCTGGAGCCTCCGGGACCTAGGACAGCCCCAGCATTTT. Protein sequence: CAWSLRDLGQPQHF. Using reference TRBV30 and TRBJ1-5 for the parts outside the CDR3, the full variable domain is SQTIHQWPATLVQPVGSPLSLECTVEGTSNPNLYWYRQAAGRGLQLLFYSVGIGQISSEVPQNLSASRPQDRQFILSSKKLLLSDSGFYLCAWSLRDLGQPQHFGDGTRLSIL.

This chain joins TRBV6-2 or TRBV6-3 and TRBJ2-5; 11 nucleotides align to TRBD2. The V and J ends lost 4 bases and 0 bases, in that order; junction bases with no gene match: 7. Per the germline V gene, CDR1 is MNHEY and CDR2 is SVGEGT. The CDR3 covers 17 residues. The CDR3 DNA reads TGTGCCAGCAGTTTACCAAGACTAGCGGGGTACCAAGAGACCCAGTACTTC. Amino acids: CASSLPRLAGYQETQYF.

The V call is TRBV10-2, the J call TRBJ1-1; D call uncertain. This CDR3 is built from 13 residues. Trimming took 3 bases from V and 3 from J, leaving 8 bases between them. CDR1 WSHSY and CDR2 SAAADI come from the germline V gene. CDR3 protein: CASSERGYTEAFF. In DNA, the CDR3 is TGCGCCAGCAGTGAACGGGGTTACACTGAAGCTTTCTTT.